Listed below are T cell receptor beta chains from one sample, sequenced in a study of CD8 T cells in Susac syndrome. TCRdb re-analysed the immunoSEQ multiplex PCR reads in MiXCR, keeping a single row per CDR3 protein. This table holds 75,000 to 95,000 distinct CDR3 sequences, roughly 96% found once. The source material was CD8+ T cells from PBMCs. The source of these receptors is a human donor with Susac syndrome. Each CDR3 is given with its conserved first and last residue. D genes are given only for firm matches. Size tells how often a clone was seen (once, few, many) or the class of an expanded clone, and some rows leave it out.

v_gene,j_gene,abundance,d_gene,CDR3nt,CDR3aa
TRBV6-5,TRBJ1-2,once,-,TGTGCCAGCAGTTACTCGCAGGCCTCGGGCTACACCTTC,CASSYSQASGYTF
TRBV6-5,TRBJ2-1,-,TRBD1,TGTGCCAGCAGTTTAGAGCCCTCCGACAGGGGAAATGAGCAGTTCTTC,CASSLEPSDRGNEQFF
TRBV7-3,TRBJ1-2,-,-,TGTGCCAGCAGCCCCCACAACGGGGAGGATGGCTACACCTTC,CASSPHNGEDGYTF
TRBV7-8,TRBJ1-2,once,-,TGTGCCAGCAGCTTGGGGACCGGGTCCAACTATGGCTACACCTTC,CASSLGTGSNYGYTF
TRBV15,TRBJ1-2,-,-,TGTGCCACCCTCTCGTCAAATGATAGGGGATATGGCTACACCTTC,CATLSSNDRGYGYTF
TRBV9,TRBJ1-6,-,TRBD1,TGTGCCAGCAGCGATGGACAGGGTTTCTCACCCCTCCACTTT,CASSDGQGFSPLHF
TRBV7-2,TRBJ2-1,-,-,TGTGCCAGCACCAAGGGGTCGGGGGAATTCCAGTTCTTC,CASTKGSGEFQFF
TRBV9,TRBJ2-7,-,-,TGTGCCAGTTCCGGGACACGGGTCTACGAGCAGTACTTC,CASSGTRVYEQYF
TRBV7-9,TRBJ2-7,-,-,TGTGCCAGCAGGAGAGGGGCTAGCGCAATAGAGAGGCAGTACTTC,CASRRGASAIERQYF
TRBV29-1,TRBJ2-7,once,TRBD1,TGCAGCGTTGAAACCACCGGGACAGGGACCCCCTACGAGCAGTACTTC,CSVETTGTGTPYEQYF
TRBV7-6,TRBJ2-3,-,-,TGTGCCAGCAGGTCAGGGGCAGATACGCAGTATTTT,CASRSGADTQYF
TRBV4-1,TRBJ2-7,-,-,TGCGCCAGCAGCTTAGACCGTTCCGAGCAGTACTTC,CASSLDRSEQYF
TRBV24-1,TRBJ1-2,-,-,TGTGCCACCAGTGAGGTCGGGACACCCTATGGCTACACCTTC,CATSEVGTPYGYTF
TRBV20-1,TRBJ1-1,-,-,TGCAGTGCTACGAATGGAGCTTTCTTT,CSATNGAFF
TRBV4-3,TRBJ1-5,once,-,TGCGCCAGCAGCCAAGATAGGGACACCAATCAGCCCCAGCATTTT,CASSQDRDTNQPQHF
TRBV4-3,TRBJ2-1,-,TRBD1,TGCGCCAGCAGCCAAGCCCGGGACAGGGTTTACAATGAGCAGTTCTTC,CASSQARDRVYNEQFF
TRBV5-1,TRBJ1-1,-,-,TGCGCCAGCATTCTGTCCCCCGGCGCGTGGACTGAAGCTTTCTTT,CASILSPGAWTEAFF
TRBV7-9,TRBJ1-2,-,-,TGTGCCAGCAGCAGCTGGGAGGGCTACACCTTC,CASSSWEGYTF
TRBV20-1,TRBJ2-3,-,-,TGCAGTGCCAGGACGGGACTTCGCACATATACGCAGTATTTT,CSARTGLRTYTQYF
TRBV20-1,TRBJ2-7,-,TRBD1,TGCAGTGCTAGGGGAGGACAGGGGCCCTACGAGCAGTACTTC,CSARGGQGPYEQYF
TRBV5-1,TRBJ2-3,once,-,TGCGCCAGCAGCTTTGGGCAGGATGGCGATACGCAGTATTTT,CASSFGQDGDTQYF
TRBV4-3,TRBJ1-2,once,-,TGCGCCAGCAGCCAAGACAGGGCGGGGGGCTACACCTTC,CASSQDRAGGYTF
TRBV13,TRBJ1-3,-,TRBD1,TGTGCCAGCAGCAAGTCGGGGGACAGGGTGGGATATTTT,CASSKSGDRVGYF
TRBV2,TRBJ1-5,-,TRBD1,TGTGCCAGCAGTGAAGCGGTGACAGGGAGACAGCCCCAGCATTTT,CASSEAVTGRQPQHF
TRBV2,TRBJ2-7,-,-,TGTGCCAGCACGGGGACCGTCCTCTCCTACGAGCAGTACTTC,CASTGTVLSYEQYF
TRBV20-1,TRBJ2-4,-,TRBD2,TGCAGTGCTAGATTCGAGGCTAGCGGGGGGTATAGCAAAAACATTCAGTACTTC,CSARFEASGGYSKNIQYF
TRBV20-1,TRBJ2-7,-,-,TGCAGTGCTCCAATCCGGGGCCGAAGAAGCGAGCAGTACTTC,CSAPIRGRRSEQYF
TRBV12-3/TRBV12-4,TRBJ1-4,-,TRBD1,TGTGCCAGCAGTACCGGACAGGGACTTAATGAAAAACTGTTTTTT,CASSTGQGLNEKLFF
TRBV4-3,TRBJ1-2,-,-,TGCGCCAGCAGCCAAGATCCGGGGCCCGTCGCTAACTATGGCTACACCTTC,CASSQDPGPVANYGYTF
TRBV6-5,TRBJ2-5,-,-,TGTGCCAGCAGCCAAACCGACCTGATGGGGGAGACCCAGTACTTC,CASSQTDLMGETQYF
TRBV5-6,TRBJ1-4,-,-,TGTGCCAGCAGCACCGGGACCTCTAATGAAAAACTGTTTTTT,CASSTGTSNEKLFF
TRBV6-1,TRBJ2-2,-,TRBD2,TGTGCCAGCAGTGCTAGCGGGGGGTCATTTGCGGACACCGGGGAGCTGTTTTTT,CASSASGGSFADTGELFF
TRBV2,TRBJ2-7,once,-,TGTGCCAGCAGTTTGCCGAACAGGGCTCAAGAGCAGTACTTC,CASSLPNRAQEQYF
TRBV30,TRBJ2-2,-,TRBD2,TGTGCCTGGGCTAGCGGGGGAAACACCGGGGAGCTGTTTTTT,CAWASGGNTGELFF
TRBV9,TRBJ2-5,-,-,TGTGCCAGCAGCCTGGGGGGTTTAGGGACCCAGTACTTC,CASSLGGLGTQYF
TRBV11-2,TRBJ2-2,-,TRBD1,TGTGCCAGCAGCCCGAGGTTGGGGACAGAGAACACCGGGGAGCTGTTTTTT,CASSPRLGTENTGELFF
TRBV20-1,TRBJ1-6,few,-,TGCAGTGCTAGGGTGGCAGGGGATTCACCCCTCCACTTT,CSARVAGDSPLHF
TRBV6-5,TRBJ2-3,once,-,TGTGCCAGCAGCCGCACGGCGGATGAAGATACGCAGTATTTT,CASSRTADEDTQYF
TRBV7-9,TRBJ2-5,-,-,TGTGCCAGCAGCTTAGCAGGGAGCCAAGAGACCCAGTACTTC,CASSLAGSQETQYF
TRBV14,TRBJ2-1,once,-,TGTGCCAGCAGCCAAGGACAGTACAATGAGCAGTTCTTC,CASSQGQYNEQFF
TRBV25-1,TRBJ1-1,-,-,TGTGCCAGCAGTGAATTCATGGAAAACACTGAAGCTTTCTTT,CASSEFMENTEAFF
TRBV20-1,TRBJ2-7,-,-,TGCAGTGCTAGAGATCGTGAGGGGGACCTTTACGAGCAGTACTTC,CSARDREGDLYEQYF
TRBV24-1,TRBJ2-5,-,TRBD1,TGTGCCACCAGCGACCCTCCCGGGACAGCCCAAGAGACCCAGTACTTC,CATSDPPGTAQETQYF
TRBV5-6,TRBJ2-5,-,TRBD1,TGTGCCAGCAGCCCCGCCGGGACAGGGGCCGAGACCCAGTACTTC,CASSPAGTGAETQYF
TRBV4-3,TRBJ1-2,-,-,TGCGCCAGCAGCCAAGATCCACGGTCCTATGGCTACACCTTC,CASSQDPRSYGYTF
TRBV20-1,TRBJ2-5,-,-,TGCAGTGCGCTACGCCCGGGCGTAATGGAAGAGACCCAGTACTTC,CSALRPGVMEETQYF
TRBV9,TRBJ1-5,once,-,TGTGCCAGCAGCCCAGACAGTTTTGACGATCAGCCCCAGCATTTT,CASSPDSFDDQPQHF
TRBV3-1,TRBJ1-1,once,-,TGTGCCAGCAGCCAAGACCCGCGAACTGAAGCTTTCTTT,CASSQDPRTEAFF
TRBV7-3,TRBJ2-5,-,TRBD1,TGTGCCAGCAGCTTTGACAGGGGTCAGACCCAGTACTTC,CASSFDRGQTQYF
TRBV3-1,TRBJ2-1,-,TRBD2,TGTGCCAGCAGCCAAGTCCGTACTAGCGGGGGGGGATATGAGCAGTTCTTC,CASSQVRTSGGGYEQFF